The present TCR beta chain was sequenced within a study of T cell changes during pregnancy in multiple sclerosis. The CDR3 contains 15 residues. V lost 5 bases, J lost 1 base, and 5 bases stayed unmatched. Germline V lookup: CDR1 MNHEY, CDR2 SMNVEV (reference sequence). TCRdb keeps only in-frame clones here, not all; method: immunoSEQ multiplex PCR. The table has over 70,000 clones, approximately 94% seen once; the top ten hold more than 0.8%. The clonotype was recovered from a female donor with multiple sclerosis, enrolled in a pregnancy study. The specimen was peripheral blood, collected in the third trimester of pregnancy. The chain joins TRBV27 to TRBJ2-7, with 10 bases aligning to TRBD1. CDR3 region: CASSIRDRGSYEQYF. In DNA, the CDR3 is TGTGCCAGCAGTATCCGGGACAGGGGATCCTACGAGCAGTACTTC.